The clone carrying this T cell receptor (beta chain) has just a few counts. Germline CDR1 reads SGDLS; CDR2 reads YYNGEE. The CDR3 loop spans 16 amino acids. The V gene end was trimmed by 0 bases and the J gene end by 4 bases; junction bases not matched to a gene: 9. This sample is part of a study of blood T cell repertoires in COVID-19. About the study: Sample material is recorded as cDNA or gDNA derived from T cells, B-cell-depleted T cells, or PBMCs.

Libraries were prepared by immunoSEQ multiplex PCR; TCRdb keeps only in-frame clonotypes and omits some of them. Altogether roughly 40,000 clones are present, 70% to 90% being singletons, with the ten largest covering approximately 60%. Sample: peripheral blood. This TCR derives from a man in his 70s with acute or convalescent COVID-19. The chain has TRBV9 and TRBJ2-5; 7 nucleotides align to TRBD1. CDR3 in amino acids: CASSVGIQGYGETQYF. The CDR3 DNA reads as TGTGCCAGCAGCGTAGGGATACAGGGGTATGGAGAGACCCAGTACTTC.